This T cell receptor beta chain came from a study of blood T cell repertoires in COVID-19. Overall study: Whether acute or convalescent, the COVID-19 samples came from the United States, Italy and Spain.

Original handling: Amplification with reference gene primers provided the estimates of nucleated cell counts. Profiling relied on immunoSEQ multiplex PCR, and the TCRdb table lists in-frame clones only, not all of them. The DNA was the basis for D and trimming; V, J and clone size are from that table. The sample lists 350,000 to 400,000 clones, roughly 86% occurring once. Participants were aged roughly 18 to 90 years from 20 to 30 US areas. The sequenced sample was PBMCs or T cells enriched from blood (not recorded which). The TCR was taken from a man aged 35 to 55 in a cohort exposed to, infected with or recovered from COVID-19 (not recorded which).

Here the CDR3 DNA reads TGTGCCAGCAGCAAAACTAGCGGGAGTGGTGCCGGGGAGCTGTTTTTT. Its protein is CASSKTSGSGAGELFF. The chain uses TRBV5-4 and TRBJ2-2, with 11 positions matching TRBD2. The CDR3 consists of 16 residues. Germline V gene lookup returns CDR1 SGHNT and CDR2 YYREEE (reference sequence). After removal of 4 bases from V and 6 bases from J, the junction contained 8 bases not matched to a gene.